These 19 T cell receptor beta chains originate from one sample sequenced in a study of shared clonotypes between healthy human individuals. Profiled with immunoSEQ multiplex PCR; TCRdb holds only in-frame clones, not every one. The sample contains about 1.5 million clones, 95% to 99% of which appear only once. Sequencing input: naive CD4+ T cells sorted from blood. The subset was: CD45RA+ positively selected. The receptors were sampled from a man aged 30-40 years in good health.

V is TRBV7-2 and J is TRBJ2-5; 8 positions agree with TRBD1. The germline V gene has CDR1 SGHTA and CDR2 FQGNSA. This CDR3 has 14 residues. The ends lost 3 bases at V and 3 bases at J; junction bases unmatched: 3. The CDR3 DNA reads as TGTGCCAGCAGCTTCCGGGACAGGAAAGAGACCCAGTACTTC. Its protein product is CASSFRDRKETQYF.

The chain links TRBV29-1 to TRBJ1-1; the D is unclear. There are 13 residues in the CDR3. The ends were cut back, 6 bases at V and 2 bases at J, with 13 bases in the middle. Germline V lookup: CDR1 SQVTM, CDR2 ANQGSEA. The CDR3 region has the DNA TGCAGCGTCCGGACCCTGTACAACACTGAAGCTTTCTTT. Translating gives CSVRTLYNTEAFF. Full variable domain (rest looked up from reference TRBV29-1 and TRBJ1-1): SAVISQKPSRDICQRGTSLTIQCQVDSQVTMMFWYRQQPGQSLTLIATANQGSEATYESGFVIDKFPISRPNLTFSTLTVSNMSPEDSSIYLCSVRTLYNTEAFFGQGTRLTVV.

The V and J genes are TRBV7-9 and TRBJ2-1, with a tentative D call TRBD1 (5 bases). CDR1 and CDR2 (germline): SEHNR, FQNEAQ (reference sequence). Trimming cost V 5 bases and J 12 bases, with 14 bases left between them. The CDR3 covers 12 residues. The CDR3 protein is CASSLSTGGQFF. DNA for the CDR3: TGTGCCAGCAGCCTCAGTACAGGCGGGCAGTTCTTC.

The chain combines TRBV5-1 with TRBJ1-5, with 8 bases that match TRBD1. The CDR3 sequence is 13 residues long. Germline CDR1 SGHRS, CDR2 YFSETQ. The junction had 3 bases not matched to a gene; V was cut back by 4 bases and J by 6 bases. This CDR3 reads CASSTGGGQPQHF. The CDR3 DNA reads TGCGCCAGCAGCACAGGGGGTGGTCAGCCCCAGCATTTT.

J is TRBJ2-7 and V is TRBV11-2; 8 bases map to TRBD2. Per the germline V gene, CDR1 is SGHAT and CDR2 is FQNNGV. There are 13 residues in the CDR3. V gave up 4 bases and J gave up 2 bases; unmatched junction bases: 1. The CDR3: CASSSGLAYEQYF. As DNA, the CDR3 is TGTGCCAGCAGCTCGGGACTAGCCTACGAGCAGTACTTC.

For the CDR3, the DNA is TGCAGTGCTAGAACACGGTTTGTAGCTTTCTTT. This encodes CSARTRFVAFF. The rearrangement links TRBV20-1 to TRBJ1-1; D unresolved. Germline V gene data show CDR1 as DFQATT and CDR2 as SNEGSKA (reference sequence). The CDR3 is 11 amino acids. V was cut by 2 bases and J by 10 bases, with 11 bases left in between.

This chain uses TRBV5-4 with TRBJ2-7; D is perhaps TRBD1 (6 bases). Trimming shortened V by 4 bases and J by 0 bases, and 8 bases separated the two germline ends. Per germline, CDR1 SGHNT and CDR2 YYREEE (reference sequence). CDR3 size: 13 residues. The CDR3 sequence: CASSGQSSYEQYF. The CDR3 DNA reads TGTGCCAGCAGCGGACAGAGCTCCTACGAGCAGTACTTC. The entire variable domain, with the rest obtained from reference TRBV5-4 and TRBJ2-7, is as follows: ETGVTQSPTHLIKTRGQQVTLRCSSQSGHNTVSWYQQALGQGPQFIFQYYREEENGRGNFPPRFSGLQFPNYSSELNVNALELDDSALYLCASSGQSSYEQYFGPGTRLTVT.

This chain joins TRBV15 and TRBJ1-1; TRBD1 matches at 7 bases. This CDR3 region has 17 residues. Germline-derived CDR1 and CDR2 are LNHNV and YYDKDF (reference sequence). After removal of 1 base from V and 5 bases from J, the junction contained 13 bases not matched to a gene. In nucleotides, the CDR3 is TGTGCCACCAGCAGAGGATTCACAGGGGTAGTAGGAACTGAAGCTTTCTTT. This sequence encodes CATSRGFTGVVGTEAFF. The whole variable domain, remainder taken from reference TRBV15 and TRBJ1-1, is DAMVIQNPRYQVTQFGKPVTLSCSQTLNHNVMYWYQQKSSQAPKLLFHYYDKDFNNEADTPDNFQSRRPNTSFCFLDIRSPGLGDTAMYLCATSRGFTGVVGTEAFFGQGTRLTVV.

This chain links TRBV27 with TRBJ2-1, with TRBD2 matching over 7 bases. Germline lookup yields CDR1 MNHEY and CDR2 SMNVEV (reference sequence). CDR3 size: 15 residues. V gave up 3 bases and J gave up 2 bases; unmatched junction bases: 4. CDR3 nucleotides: TGTGCCAGCAGTTTGGGGGGAGGGACCTACAATGAGCAGTTCTTC. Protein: CASSLGGGTYNEQFF.

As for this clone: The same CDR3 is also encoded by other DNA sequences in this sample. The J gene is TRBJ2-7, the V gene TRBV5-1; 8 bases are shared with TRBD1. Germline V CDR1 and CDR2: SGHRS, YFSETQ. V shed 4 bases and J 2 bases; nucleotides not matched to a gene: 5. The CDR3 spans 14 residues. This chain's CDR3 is CASSRGQGAYEQYF. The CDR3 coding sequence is TGCGCCAGCAGCCGCGGACAGGGAGCCTACGAGCAGTACTTC.

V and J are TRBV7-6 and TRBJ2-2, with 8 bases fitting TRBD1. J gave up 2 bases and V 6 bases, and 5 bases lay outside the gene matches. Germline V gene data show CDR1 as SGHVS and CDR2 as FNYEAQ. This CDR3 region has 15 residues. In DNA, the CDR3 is TGTGCCAGCAGAGGACAGGGCTCTAACACCGGGGAGCTGTTTTTT. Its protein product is CASRGQGSNTGELFF. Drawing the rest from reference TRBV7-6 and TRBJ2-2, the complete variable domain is GAGVSQSPRYKVTKRGQDVALRCDPISGHVSLYWYRQALGQGPEFLTYFNYEAQQDKSGLPNDRFSAERPEGSISTLTIQRTEQRDSAMYRCASRGQGSNTGELFFGEGSRLTVL.

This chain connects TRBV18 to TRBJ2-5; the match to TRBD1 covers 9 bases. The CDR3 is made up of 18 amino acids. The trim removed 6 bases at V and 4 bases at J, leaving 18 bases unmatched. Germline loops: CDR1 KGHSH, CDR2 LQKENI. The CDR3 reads CASSPDPYRGLGVETQYF. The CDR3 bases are TGTGCCAGCTCTCCGGACCCTTACAGGGGGCTTGGGGTAGAGACCCAGTACTTC.

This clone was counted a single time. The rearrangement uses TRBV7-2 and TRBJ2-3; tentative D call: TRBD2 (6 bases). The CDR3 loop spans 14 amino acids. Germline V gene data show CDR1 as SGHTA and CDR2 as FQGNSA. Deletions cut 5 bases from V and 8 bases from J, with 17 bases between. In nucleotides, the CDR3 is TGTGCCAGCAGCCTTTCGGGGGTACAGATTACGCAGTATTTT. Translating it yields CASSLSGVQITQYF.

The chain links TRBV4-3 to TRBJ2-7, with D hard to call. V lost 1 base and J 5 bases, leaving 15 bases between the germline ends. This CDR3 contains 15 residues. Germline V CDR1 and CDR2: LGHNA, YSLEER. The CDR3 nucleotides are TGCGCCAGCAGCCAAGCGGGCGGCTTACCGCACGAGCAGTACTTC. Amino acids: CASSQAGGLPHEQYF.

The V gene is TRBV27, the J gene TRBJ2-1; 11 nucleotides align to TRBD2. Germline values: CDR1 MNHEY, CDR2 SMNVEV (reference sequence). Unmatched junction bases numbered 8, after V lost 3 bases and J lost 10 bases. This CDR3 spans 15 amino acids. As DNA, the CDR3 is TGTGCCAGCAGTTTGATTCTAGCGGGAGGTAAGGAGCAGTTCTTC. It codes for CASSLILAGGKEQFF.

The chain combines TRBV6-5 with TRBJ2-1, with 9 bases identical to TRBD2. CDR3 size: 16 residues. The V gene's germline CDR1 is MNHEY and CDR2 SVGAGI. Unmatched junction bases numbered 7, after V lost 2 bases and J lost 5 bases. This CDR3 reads CASSYPPAGGHNEQFF. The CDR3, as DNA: TGTGCCAGCAGTTACCCCCCAGCGGGAGGTCACAATGAGCAGTTCTTC.

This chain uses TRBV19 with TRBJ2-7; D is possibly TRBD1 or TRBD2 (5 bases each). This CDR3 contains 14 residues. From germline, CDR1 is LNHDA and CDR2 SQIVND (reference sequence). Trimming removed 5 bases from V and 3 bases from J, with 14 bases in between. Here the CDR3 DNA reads TGTGCCAGTAGTCCCAGGGTCCGGGGCTACGAGCAGTACTTC. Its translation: CASSPRVRGYEQYF.

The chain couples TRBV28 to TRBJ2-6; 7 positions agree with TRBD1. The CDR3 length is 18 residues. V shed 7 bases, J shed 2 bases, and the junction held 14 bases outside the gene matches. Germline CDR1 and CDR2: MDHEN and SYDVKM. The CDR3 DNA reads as TGTGCCAGCAAACCTACAGGGGTTAAGGGTGCTGGGGCCAACGTCCTGACTTTC. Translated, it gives CASKPTGVKGAGANVLTF.

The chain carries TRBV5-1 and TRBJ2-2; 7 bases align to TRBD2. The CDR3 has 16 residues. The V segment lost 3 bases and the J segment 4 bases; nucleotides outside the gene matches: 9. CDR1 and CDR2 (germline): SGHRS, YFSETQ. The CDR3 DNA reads TGCGCCAGCAGCTCCGGGGCGGGGGATTTCACCGGGGAGCTGTTTTTT. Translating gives CASSSGAGDFTGELFF.